This T cell receptor (beta chain) is from a study of blood T cell repertoires in COVID-19. At the level of the study: Acute and convalescent COVID-19 samples came from the United States, Italy and Spain. Nucleic acid was either cDNA or gDNA, and it came from T cells, B-cell-depleted T cells, or PBMCs.

The V end lost 6 bases, the J end lost 0 bases, and 11 bases lay between the germline ends. Germline values: CDR1 SNHLY, CDR2 FYNNEI. This CDR3 comprises 14 residues. In the authors' workflow: Cell counts per sample came from amplifying reference gene primers. Measured with immunoSEQ multiplex PCR; TCRdb has only the in-frame clones, and not every one. V and J calls and clone size are copied from that table; D and trimming were computed from the DNA. The data show over 150,000 clones, roughly 78% seen once. This TCR came from a man older than 75 with acute or convalescent COVID-19. Source material: peripheral blood. The V and J genes are TRBV2 and TRBJ1-1, with a possible D match to TRBD1 (5 bases). In DNA form, the CDR3 reads TGTGCCAGCAGGAAGGACATGATGAACACTGAAGCTTTCTTT. Encoded protein: CASRKDMMNTEAFF. The full variable domain, with the rest looked up from reference TRBV2 and TRBJ1-1, is EPEVTQTPSHQVTQMGQEVILRCVPISNHLYFYWYRQILGQKVEFLVSFYNNEISEKSEIFDDQFSVERPDGSNFTLKIRSTKLEDSAMYFCASRKDMMNTEAFFGQGTRLTVV.